The 12 T cell receptor beta chains below were found in one sample sequenced in a study of T cell responses to AZD1222 COVID-19 vaccine. Produced via immunoSEQ multiplex PCR; TCRdb's table is partial and in-frame only. The sample carries some 130,000 clones, approximately 88% recorded once. Specimen: peripheral blood, collected on day 0 of AZD1222 vaccination. The receptors were sampled from an adult in good health.

This clone was recorded once. This sequence joins TRBV5-1 and TRBJ2-6, with no clear D. The CDR3 runs to 15 residues. CDR1 is SGHRS and CDR2 is YFSETQ in the germline V gene. V dropped 0 bases and J dropped 0 bases, with 4 bases sitting between them. This CDR3 reads CASSLGYSGANVLTF. CDR3 DNA: TGCGCCAGCAGCTTGGGGTACTCTGGGGCCAACGTCCTGACTTTC.

The V gene is TRBV15, the J gene TRBJ2-1, with D perhaps matching TRBD1 or TRBD2 (5 bases each). CDR1 is LNHNV, CDR2 YYDKDF, per germline (reference sequence). The CDR3 is 17 amino acids. V gave up 0 bases and J gave up 0 bases, with 12 bases separating them. CDR3 nucleotides: TGTGCCACCAGCAGAGAGGGACGCCATAGCTCCTACAATGAGCAGTTCTTC. This codes for CATSREGRHSSYNEQFF.

The chain uses TRBV6-5 and TRBJ1-1; D not resolved. Trimming left V 11 bases short and J 5 bases short, with 12 bases between. CDR3 size: 11 residues. Germline V lookup: CDR1 MNHEY, CDR2 SVGAGI. The CDR3 reads CAAIWGTEAFF. DNA for the CDR3: TGTGCCGCTATTTGGGGTACTGAAGCTTTCTTT.

This clone was counted only a few times. This rearrangement joins TRBV7-9 to TRBJ1-1; D is ambiguous. With 2 bases removed from V and 1 base from J, the gap between germline ends came to 5 bases. CDR3 size: 13 residues. Per germline, CDR1 SEHNR and CDR2 FQNEAQ (reference sequence). CDR3 DNA: TGTGCCAGCAGCTTACAGGAGAACACTGAAGCTTTCTTT. Amino acid sequence: CASSLQENTEAFF.

This sequence joins TRBV10-2 and TRBJ2-6; unclear D gene. V lost 7 bases, J lost 3 bases, and 4 bases lay in between. The germline V gene encodes CDR1 WSHSY and CDR2 SAAADI. The CDR3 runs 12 residues. The CDR3 region is CASKDGANVLTF. DNA of the CDR3: TGCGCCAGCAAAGATGGGGCCAACGTCCTGACTTTC.

The chain uses TRBV4-1 and TRBJ1-1, with D hard to call. CDR3 length: 13 amino acids. Looked up from germline, CDR1 is MGHRA and CDR2 is YSYEKL. Trimming took off 1 base at V and 1 base at J, with 4 bases between the two ends. The CDR3 DNA is TGCGCCAGCAGCCAAGGGGGGAACACTGAAGCTTTCTTT. Translation gives CASSQGGNTEAFF.

This chain connects TRBV30 to TRBJ2-3, with 8 nucleotides matching TRBD1. Germline CDR1 reads GTSNPN; CDR2 reads SVGIG (reference sequence). There are 15 residues in the CDR3. Trimming at V came to 2 bases and at J to 0 bases, leaving 4 bases not matched to a gene. The CDR3 DNA is TGTGCCTGGAGTACCGGACAGGGAAGCACAGATACGCAGTATTTT. Protein sequence: CAWSTGQGSTDTQYF.

The rearrangement links TRBV6-1 to TRBJ2-1, with D unclear. V gave up 1 base and J gave up 1 base, with 11 bases separating them. Germline V lookup: CDR1 MNHNS, CDR2 SASEGT. The CDR3 contains 16 residues. This CDR3 is CASSEGVAPSYNEQFF. CDR3 sequence (DNA): TGTGCCAGCAGTGAAGGGGTAGCACCTTCCTACAATGAGCAGTTCTTC.

The chain combines TRBV3-1 (or the pseudogene TRBV3-2) with TRBJ2-7, with a possible D match to TRBD2 (5 bases). Germline-derived CDR1 and CDR2 are LGHDT and YNNKEL (reference sequence). The CDR3 runs to 17 residues. V dropped 2 bases and J dropped 2 bases, with 19 bases sitting between them. The CDR3 DNA is TGTGCCAGCAGCCAACACCCCGGGGTAGCCCCTCCCTACGAGCAGTACTTC. It codes for CASSQHPGVAPPYEQYF.

The rearrangement uses TRBV7-2 and TRBJ2-4; no clear D gene. V was trimmed by 0 bases and J by 3 bases, leaving 0 bases between them. CDR3 length equals 12 residues. Germline V gene data show CDR1 as SGHTA and CDR2 as FQGNSA. The CDR3 loop reads CASSLAKNIQYF. CDR3 DNA sequence: TGTGCCAGCAGCTTAGCCAAAAACATTCAGTACTTC.

This clone showed up many times. The J gene is TRBJ1-1, the V gene TRBV6-5, with D uncertain. The V end was cut by 6 bases, the J end by 5 bases, with 7 bases between. CDR3 length: 11 residues. CDR1 is MNHEY, CDR2 SVGAGI, per germline. The CDR3 nucleotides read TGTGCCAGCAGGCGGGGTACTGAAGCTTTCTTT. Its translation: CASRRGTEAFF.

The genes are TRBV6-5 and TRBJ2-1; weak D call: TRBD2 (7 bases). Between the trimmed V and J ends, which lost 11 bases and 0 bases, there was a span of 17 bases. Germline V gene lookup returns CDR1 MNHEY and CDR2 SVGAGI. The CDR3 loop spans 15 amino acids. CDR3 DNA: TGTGCCTCAAGGGGGGGAATGAGCTCCTACAATGAGCAGTTCTTC. Its translation: CASRGGMSSYNEQFF.